The rows below give T cell receptor beta chains drawn from one sample of a study of T cells after yellow fever vaccination. TCRdb re-derived calls from the 5' RACE reads in MiXCR, one entry per CDR3 protein. The top ten hold around 23% of the sample, which has under 350,000 distinct CDR3 sequences, roughly 3.9% seen once. The specimen comprised PBMCs, sampled 5 days after the yellow fever booster vaccination. Receptor source: a young man who received the YFV17D yellow fever vaccine. Both conserved end residues are part of each CDR3. D genes are given only for firm matches. Expanded clones get a size class; other rows say once, few or many, or leave the size out.

V gene: TRBV5-1; clone size: few; J gene: TRBJ2-7; D gene: TRBD1; CDR3 protein: CASSTRQGIDEQYF; CDR3 DNA: TGCGCCAGCAGCACAAGACAGGGAATCGACGAGCAGTACTTC
V gene: TRBV29-1; clone size: .; J gene: TRBJ1-3; D gene: .; CDR3 protein: CSAGPRLGNTIYF; CDR3 DNA: TGCAGCGCTGGGCCTCGTTTGGGAAACACCATATATTTT
V gene: TRBV9; clone size: few; J gene: TRBJ1-5; D gene: .; CDR3 protein: CASSVGQDNQPQHF; CDR3 DNA: TGTGCCAGCAGCGTAGGACAGGATAATCAGCCCCAGCATTTT
V gene: TRBV4-1; clone size: many; J gene: TRBJ1-2; D gene: .; CDR3 protein: CASSHSRDGDYGYTF; CDR3 DNA: TGCGCCAGCAGCCATTCCCGGGACGGAGACTATGGCTACACCTTC
V gene: TRBV5-6; clone size: many; J gene: TRBJ2-3; D gene: .; CDR3 protein: CASSSGGGTDTQYF; CDR3 DNA: TGTGCCAGCAGCTCGGGGGGCGGCACAGATACGCAGTATTTT
V gene: TRBV20-1; clone size: .; J gene: TRBJ2-7; D gene: TRBD2; CDR3 protein: CSAREVAGGRDEQYF; CDR3 DNA: TGCAGTGCTCGAGAGGTAGCGGGGGGGCGGGACGAGCAGTACTTC
V gene: TRBV4-3; clone size: .; J gene: TRBJ1-1; D gene: .; CDR3 protein: CASSLRMWPSTEAFF; CDR3 DNA: TGCGCCAGCAGCCTCCGGATGTGGCCCAGCACTGAAGCTTTCTTT
V gene: TRBV15; clone size: .; J gene: TRBJ2-7; D gene: .; CDR3 protein: CATSRDSGTTYEQYF; CDR3 DNA: TGTGCCACCAGCAGAGATTCGGGGACCACCTACGAGCAGTACTTC
V gene: TRBV5-1; clone size: many; J gene: TRBJ2-5; D gene: .; CDR3 protein: CASSSGRLGEETQYF; CDR3 DNA: TGCGCCAGCAGCTCCGGGAGACTAGGAGAAGAGACCCAGTACTTC
V gene: TRBV7-9; clone size: .; J gene: TRBJ1-4; D gene: TRBD1; CDR3 protein: CASSYWTGTEKLFF; CDR3 DNA: TGTGCCAGCAGCTACTGGACAGGGACTGAAAAACTGTTTTTT
V gene: TRBV6-6; clone size: few; J gene: TRBJ2-7; D gene: .; CDR3 protein: CASSTRTEASREQYF; CDR3 DNA: TGTGCCAGCAGCACCCGTACGGAGGCATCTAGAGAGCAGTACTTC
V gene: TRBV7-7; clone size: many; J gene: TRBJ2-1; D gene: TRBD2; CDR3 protein: CASSLNSGVGEQFF; CDR3 DNA: TGTGCCAGCAGCTTAAATAGCGGGGTGGGTGAGCAGTTCTTC